This T cell receptor beta chain was documented in a study of OX40 agonist ivuxolimab in advanced cancers. Whole-study context: Patients received ivuxolimab, an agonistic anti-OX40 (CD134) antibody.

TCRdb keeps only in-frame clones here, not all; method: immunoSEQ multiplex PCR. The sample includes about 47,000 clones, 84% of them seen just once. The germline gives CDR1 SGHDT, CDR2 YYEEEE. V was trimmed by 4 bases and J by 5 bases, leaving 14 bases between them. The CDR3 runs to 14 residues. The specimen was CD4+ or CD8+ T cells sorted from blood, collected in a trial of the OX40 agonist ivuxolimab. The TCR comes from an adult with an advanced solid tumor such as melanoma, head and neck, liver or kidney cancer. The V call is TRBV5-6, the J call TRBJ2-3, with D perhaps matching TRBD2 (6 bases). The CDR3 protein is CASSPPGGVDTQYF. DNA for the CDR3: TGTGCCAGCAGCCCCCCCGGGGGAGTAGATACGCAGTATTTT.